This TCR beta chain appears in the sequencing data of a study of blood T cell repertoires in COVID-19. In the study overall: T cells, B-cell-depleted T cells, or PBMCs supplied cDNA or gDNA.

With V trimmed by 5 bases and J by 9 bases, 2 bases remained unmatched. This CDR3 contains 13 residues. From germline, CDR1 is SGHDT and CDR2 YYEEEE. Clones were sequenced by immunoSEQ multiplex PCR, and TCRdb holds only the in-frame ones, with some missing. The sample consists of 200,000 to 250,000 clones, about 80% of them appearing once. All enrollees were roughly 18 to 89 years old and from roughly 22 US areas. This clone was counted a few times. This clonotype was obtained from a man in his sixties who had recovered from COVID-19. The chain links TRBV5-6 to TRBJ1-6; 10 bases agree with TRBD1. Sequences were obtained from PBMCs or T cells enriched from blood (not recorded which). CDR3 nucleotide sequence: TGTGCCAGCAGTTGGGACAGGGGTTCACCCCTCCACTTT. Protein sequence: CASSWDRGSPLHF.